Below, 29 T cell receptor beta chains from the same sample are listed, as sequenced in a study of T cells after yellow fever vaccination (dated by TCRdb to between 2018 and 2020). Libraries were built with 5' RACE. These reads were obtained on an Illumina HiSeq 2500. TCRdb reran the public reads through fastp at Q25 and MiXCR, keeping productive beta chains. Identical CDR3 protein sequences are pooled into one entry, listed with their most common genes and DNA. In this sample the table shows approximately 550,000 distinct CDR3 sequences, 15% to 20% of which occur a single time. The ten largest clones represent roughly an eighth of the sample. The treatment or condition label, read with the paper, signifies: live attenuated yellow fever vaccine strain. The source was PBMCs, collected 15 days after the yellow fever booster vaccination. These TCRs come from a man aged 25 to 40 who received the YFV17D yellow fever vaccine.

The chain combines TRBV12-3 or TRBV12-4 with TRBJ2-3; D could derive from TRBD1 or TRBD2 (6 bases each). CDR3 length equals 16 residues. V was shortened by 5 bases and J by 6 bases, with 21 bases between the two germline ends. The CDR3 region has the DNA TGTGCCAGCAGTCCCCAACACGGATGGAGGGGGGATACGCAGTATTTT. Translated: CASSPQHGWRGDTQYF.

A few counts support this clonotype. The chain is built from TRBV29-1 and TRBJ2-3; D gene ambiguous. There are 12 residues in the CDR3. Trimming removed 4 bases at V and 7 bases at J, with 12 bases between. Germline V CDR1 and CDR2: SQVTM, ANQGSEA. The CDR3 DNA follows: TGCAGCGTTGGGGTCAAAGTGAATACGCAGTATTTT. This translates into CSVGVKVNTQYF.

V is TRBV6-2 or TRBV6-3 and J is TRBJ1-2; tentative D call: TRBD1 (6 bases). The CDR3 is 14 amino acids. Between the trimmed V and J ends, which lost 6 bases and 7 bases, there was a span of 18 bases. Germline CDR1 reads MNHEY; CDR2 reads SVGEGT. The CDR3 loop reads CASRPRGLDGGYTF. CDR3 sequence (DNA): TGTGCCAGCAGGCCGCGGGGGCTAGACGGTGGCTACACCTTC.

The CDR3 loop reads CATGLAGARDTQYF. For the CDR3, the DNA is TGTGCCACCGGCCTAGCGGGAGCTAGAGATACGCAGTATTTT. The V gene is TRBV28, the J gene TRBJ2-3, with TRBD2 matching 10 bases. Germline lookup yields CDR1 MDHEN and CDR2 SYDVKM. CDR3 length equals 14 residues. V lost 10 bases and J lost 5; bases outside the gene matches: 9.

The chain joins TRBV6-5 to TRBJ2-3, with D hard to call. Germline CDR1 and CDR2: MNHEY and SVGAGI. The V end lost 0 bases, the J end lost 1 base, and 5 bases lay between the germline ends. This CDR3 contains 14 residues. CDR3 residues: CASSYSIGTDTQYF. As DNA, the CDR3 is TGTGCCAGCAGTTACTCGATCGGCACAGATACGCAGTATTTT.

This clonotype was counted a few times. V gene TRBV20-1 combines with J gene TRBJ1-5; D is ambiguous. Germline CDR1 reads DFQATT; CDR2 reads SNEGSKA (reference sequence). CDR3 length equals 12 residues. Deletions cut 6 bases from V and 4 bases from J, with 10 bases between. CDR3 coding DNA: TGCAGTGCCCAGGACGGGAATCAGCCCCAGCATTTT. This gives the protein CSAQDGNQPQHF.

This chain's CDR3 is CASSQEVGEFYEQYF. CDR3 in DNA: TGCGCCAGCAGCCAAGAAGTAGGGGAATTCTACGAGCAGTACTTC. This chain uses TRBV4-3 with TRBJ2-7; a possible D gene is TRBD1 (5 bases). The germline V and J ends were trimmed by 0 bases and 3 bases, with 12 bases remaining between them. This CDR3 has 15 residues. Germline V gene lookup returns CDR1 LGHNA and CDR2 YSLEER.

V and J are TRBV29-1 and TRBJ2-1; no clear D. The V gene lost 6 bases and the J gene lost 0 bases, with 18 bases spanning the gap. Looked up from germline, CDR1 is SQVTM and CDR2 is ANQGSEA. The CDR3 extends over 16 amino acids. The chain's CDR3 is CSVDPARFTSYNEQFF. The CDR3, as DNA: TGCAGCGTCGACCCGGCGCGGTTCACCTCCTACAATGAGCAGTTCTTC.

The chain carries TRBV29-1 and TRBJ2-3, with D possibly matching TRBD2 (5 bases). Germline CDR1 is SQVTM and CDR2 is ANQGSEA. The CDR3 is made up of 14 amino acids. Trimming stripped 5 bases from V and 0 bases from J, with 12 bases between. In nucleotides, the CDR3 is TGCAGCGTTCAAGGCGGGCACAGCACAGATACGCAGTATTTT. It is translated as CSVQGGHSTDTQYF.

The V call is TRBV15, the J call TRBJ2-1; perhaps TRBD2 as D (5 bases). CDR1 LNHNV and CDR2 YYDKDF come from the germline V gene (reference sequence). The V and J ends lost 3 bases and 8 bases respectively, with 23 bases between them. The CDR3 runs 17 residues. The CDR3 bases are TGTGCCACCAGCAGCGGGGTGGTAGACCCCCTTTTTGATGAGCAGTTCTTC. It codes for CATSSGVVDPLFDEQFF. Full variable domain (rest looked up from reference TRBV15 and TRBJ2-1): DAMVIQNPRYQVTQFGKPVTLSCSQTLNHNVMYWYQQKSSQAPKLLFHYYDKDFNNEADTPDNFQSRRPNTSFCFLDIRSPGLGDTAMYLCATSSGVVDPLFDEQFFGPGTRLTVL.

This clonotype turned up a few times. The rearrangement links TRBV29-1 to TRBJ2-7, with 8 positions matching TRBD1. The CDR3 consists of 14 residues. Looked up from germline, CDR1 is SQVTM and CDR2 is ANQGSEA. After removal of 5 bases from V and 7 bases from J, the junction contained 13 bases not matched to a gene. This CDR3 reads CSVWARGPVGEQYF. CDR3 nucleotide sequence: TGCAGCGTTTGGGCCAGGGGGCCAGTTGGGGAGCAGTACTTC.

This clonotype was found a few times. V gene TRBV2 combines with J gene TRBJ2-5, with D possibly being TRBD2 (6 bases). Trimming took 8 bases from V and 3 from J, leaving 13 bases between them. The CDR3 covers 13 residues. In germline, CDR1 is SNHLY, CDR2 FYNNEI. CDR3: CASRNWGEETQYF. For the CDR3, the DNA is TGTGCCAGCCGAAATTGGGGGGAAGAGACCCAGTACTTC. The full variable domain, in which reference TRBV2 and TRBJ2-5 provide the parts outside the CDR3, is EPEVTQTPSHQVTQMGQEVILRCVPISNHLYFYWYRQILGQKVEFLVSFYNNEISEKSEIFDDQFSVERPDGSNFTLKIRSTKLEDSAMYFCASRNWGEETQYFGPGTRLLVL.

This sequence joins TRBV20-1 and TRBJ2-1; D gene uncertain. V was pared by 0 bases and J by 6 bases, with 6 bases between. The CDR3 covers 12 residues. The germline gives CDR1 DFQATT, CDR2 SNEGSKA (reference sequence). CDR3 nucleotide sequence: TGCAGTGCTAGAGACACCAGCAATGAGCAGTTCTTC. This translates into CSARDTSNEQFF.

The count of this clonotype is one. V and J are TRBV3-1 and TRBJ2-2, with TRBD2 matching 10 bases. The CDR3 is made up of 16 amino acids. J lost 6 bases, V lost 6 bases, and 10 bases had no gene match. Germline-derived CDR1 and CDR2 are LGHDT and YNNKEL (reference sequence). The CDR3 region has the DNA TGTGCCAGCAGACCTAGACTAGCGGGTAGATCCGGGGAGCTGTTTTTT. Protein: CASRPRLAGRSGELFF. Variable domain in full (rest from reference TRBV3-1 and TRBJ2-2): DTAVSQTPKYLVTQMGNDKSIKCEQNLGHDTMYWYKQDSKKFLKIMFSYNNKELIINETVPNRFSPKSPDKAHLNLHINSLELGDSAVYFCASRPRLAGRSGELFFGEGSRLTVL.

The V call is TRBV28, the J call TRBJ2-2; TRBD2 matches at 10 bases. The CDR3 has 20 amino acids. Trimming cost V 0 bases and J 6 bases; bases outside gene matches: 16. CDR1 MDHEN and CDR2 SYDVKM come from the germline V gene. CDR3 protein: CASSLWASGRRGMDAGELFF. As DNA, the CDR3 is TGTGCCAGCAGTTTATGGGCTAGCGGGAGACGGGGCATGGACGCCGGGGAGCTGTTTTTT.

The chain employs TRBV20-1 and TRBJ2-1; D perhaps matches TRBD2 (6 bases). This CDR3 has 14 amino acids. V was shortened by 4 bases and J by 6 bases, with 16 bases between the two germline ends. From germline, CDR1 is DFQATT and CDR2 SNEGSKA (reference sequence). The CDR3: CSATREGRFNEQFF. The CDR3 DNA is TGCAGTGCTACCAGAGAGGGGAGGTTCAATGAGCAGTTCTTC.

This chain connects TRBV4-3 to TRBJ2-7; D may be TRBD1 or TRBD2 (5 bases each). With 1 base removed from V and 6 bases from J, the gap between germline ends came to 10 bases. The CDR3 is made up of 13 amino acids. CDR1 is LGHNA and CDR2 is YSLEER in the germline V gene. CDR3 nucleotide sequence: TGCGCCAGCAGCCAAGGGGGACCAAGCGAGCAGTACTTC. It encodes CASSQGGPSEQYF.

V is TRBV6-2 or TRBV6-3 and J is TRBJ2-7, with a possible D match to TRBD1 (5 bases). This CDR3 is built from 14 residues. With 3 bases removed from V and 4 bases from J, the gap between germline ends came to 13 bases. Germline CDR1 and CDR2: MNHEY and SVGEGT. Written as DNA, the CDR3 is TGTGCCAGCAGTTATCCGGACACCTTATACGAGCAGTACTTC. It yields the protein CASSYPDTLYEQYF.

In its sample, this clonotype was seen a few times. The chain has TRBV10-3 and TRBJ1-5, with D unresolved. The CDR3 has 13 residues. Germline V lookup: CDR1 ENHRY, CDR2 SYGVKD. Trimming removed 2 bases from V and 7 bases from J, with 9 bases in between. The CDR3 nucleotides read TGTGCCATCAGTGAGGGTATGGGCCAGCCCCAGCATTTT. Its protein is CAISEGMGQPQHF.

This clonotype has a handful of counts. The CDR3 DNA sequence: TGCGCCAGCAGTGAGTCAAGGGGGGTCCATATGTACAATGAGCAGTTCTTC. As protein: CASSESRGVHMYNEQFF. This sequence joins TRBV10-1 and TRBJ2-1; tentatively, D is TRBD1 or TRBD2 (6 bases each). V shed 0 bases and J shed 4 bases, with 16 bases lying between them. CDR1 and CDR2 (germline): WNHNN, SYGVQD (reference sequence). The CDR3 loop spans 17 amino acids.

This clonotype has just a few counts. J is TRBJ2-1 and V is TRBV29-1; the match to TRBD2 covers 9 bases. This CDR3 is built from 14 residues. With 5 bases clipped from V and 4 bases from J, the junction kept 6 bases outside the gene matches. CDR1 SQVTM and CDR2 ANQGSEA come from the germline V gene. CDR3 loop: CSVRLAGRYNEQFF. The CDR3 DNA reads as TGCAGCGTTCGCCTAGCGGGAAGGTACAATGAGCAGTTCTTC.

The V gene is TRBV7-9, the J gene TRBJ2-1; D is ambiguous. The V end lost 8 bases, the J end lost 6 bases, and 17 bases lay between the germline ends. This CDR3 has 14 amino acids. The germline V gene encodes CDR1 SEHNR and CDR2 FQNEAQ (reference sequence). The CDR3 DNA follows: TGTGCCAGCGGGATCTCTAGTTCTATCAATGAGCAGTTCTTC. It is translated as CASGISSSINEQFF. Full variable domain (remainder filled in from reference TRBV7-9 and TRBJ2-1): DTGVSQNPRHKITKRGQNVTFRCDPISEHNRLYWYRQTLGQGPEFLTYFQNEAQLEKSRLLSDRFSAERPKGSFSTLEIQRTEQGDSAMYLCASGISSSINEQFFGPGTRLTVL.

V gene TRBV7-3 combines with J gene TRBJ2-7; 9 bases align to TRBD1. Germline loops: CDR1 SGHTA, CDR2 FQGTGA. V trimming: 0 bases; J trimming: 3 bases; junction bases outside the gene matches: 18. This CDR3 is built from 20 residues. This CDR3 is CASSLTLLGQGMGGYYEQYF. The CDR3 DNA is TGTGCCAGCAGCTTAACCCTCCTGGGACAGGGAATGGGGGGCTACTACGAGCAGTACTTC.

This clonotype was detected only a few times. The DNA for the CDR3 is TGTGCCAGCAGCTCCCGGGACAGGGGGGAAAGAGCGGCTCAAGAGACCCAGTACTTC. The encoded protein is CASSSRDRGERAAQETQYF. This chain connects TRBV21-1 to TRBJ2-5; TRBD1, the table's D call, was not compared with the DNA. TRBV21-1 counts as a pseudogene. The CDR3 totals 19 residues.

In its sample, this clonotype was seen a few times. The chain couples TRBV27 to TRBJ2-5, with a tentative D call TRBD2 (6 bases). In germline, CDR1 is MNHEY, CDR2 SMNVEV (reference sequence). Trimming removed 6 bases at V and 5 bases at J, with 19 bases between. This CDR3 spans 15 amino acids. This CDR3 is CASSRSSGWVETQYF. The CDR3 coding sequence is TGTGCCAGCAGCAGGAGTAGCGGATGGGTGGAGACCCAGTACTTC.

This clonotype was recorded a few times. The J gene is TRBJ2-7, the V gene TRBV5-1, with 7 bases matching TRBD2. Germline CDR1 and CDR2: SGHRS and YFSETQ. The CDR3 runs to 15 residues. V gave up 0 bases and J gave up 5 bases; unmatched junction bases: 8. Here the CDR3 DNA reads TGCGCCAGCAGCTTGGCTCGTGAGCGGGGCAACGAGCAGTACTTC. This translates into CASSLARERGNEQYF.

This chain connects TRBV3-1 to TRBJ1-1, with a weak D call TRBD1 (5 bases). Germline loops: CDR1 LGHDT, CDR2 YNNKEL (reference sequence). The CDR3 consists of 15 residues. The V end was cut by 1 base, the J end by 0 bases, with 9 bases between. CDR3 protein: CASSQGQLMNTEAFF. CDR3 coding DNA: TGTGCCAGCAGCCAAGGACAGCTTATGAACACTGAAGCTTTCTTT.

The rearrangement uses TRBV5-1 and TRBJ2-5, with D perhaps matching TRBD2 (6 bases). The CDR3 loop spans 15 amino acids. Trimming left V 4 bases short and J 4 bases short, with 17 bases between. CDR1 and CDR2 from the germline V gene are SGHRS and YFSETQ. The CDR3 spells CASSQSGDRRETQYF. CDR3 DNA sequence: TGCGCCAGCAGCCAATCGGGGGACCGGAGAGAGACCCAGTACTTC.

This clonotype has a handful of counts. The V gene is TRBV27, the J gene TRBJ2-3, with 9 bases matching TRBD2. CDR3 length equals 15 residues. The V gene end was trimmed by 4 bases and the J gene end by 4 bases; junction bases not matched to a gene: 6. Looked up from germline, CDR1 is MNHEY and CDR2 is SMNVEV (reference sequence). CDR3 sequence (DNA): TGTGCCAGCAGTTCCAGTAGCGGGAGTCCAGATACGCAGTATTTT. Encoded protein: CASSSSSGSPDTQYF.